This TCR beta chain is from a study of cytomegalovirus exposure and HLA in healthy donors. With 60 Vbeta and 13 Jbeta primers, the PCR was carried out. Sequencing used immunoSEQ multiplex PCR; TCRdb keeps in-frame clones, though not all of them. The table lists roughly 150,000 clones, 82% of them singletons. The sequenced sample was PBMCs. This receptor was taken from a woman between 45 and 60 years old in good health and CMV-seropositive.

DNA for the CDR3: TGTGCCTGGGGACAGGGTGGCTATGGCTACACCTTC. The encoded protein is CAWGQGGYGYTF. The chain uses TRBV30 and TRBJ1-2, with TRBD1 matching over 8 bases. Germline trimming cut 5 bases from V and 4 bases from J; bases unmatched to any gene: 3. Germline loops: CDR1 GTSNPN, CDR2 SVGIG (reference sequence). This CDR3 has 12 amino acids.